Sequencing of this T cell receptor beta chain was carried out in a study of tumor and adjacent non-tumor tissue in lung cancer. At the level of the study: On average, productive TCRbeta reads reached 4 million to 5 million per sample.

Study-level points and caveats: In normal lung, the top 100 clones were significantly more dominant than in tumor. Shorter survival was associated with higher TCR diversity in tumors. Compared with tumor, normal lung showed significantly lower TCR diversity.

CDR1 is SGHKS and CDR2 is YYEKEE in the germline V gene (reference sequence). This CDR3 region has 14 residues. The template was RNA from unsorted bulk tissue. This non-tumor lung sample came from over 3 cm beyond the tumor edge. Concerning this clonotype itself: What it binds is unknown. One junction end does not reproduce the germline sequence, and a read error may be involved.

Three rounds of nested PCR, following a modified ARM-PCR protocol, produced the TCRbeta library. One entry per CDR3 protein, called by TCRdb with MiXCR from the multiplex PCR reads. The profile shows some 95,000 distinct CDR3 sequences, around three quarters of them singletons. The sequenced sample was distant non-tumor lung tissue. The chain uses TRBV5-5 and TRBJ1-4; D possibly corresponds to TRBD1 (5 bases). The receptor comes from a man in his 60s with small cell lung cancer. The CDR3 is CASNLSLADTELFF. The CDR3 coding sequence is TGTGCCAGCAACTTGAGCCTCGCGGACACGGAACTGTTTTTT. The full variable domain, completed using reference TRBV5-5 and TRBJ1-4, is DAGVTQSPTHLIKTRGQQVTLRCSPISGHKSVSWYQQVLGQGPQFIFQYYEKEERGRGNFPDRFSARQFPNYSSELNVNALLLGDSALYLCASNLSLADTELFFGSGTQLSVL.